What follows describes a single T cell receptor (beta chain). The antigen it binds to is not known. No base-level quality is on record; no much larger clone is a single base apart. The data were obtained in a study of cytomegalovirus exposure and HLA in healthy donors (dated by TCRdb to 2016 to 2017). Study-wide context: According to an earlier analysis of 550 to 700 of the donors, some 180 million T cells yielded 117 million unique TCR beta sequences and more than 250 Gb of sequence data. An early release that covered about 600 HLA-typed donors contained about 300 gigabases of sequencing data and 80 million or so unique TCR sequences. Among the roughly 400 genotyped donors, approximately 77% belonged to the genetic ancestry cluster associated with self-reported Caucasian donors. The study was designed to test whether signatures of past pathogen exposure could be identified by cataloging public T cell receptors. The study profiled the T cell repertoires of about 640 subjects by immunosequencing and related them to cytomegalovirus serostatus. A separate validation cohort of about 110 different subjects was used in addition to the approximately 700-subject first cohort. High-throughput TCR immunosequencing, statistical association of individual TCRs with disease status, and machine learning were combined to predict cytomegalovirus infection status. In a later analysis, previously published TCR beta repertoires from 550 to 750 donors were re-analyzed and high-resolution HLA genotyping was added so that TCR occurrence patterns could be studied. Rather than drawing on any new phenotypic data, the later analysis identified candidate immune exposures from TCR beta sequences and the way those sequences occurred across donors. An earlier analysis of several hundred of the donors used high-throughput TCR beta sequencing to judge whether each TCR beta V gene segment behaved as functional or pseudogenic. Donor age, sex, ethnicity and CMV serostatus were collected together with the repertoire data. Genome-wide SNP genotypes for about 55% of the 666 donors were used in a later genetic analysis, which treated that subset as a discovery cohort. Every repertoire in the discovery cohort had been generated on one and the same sequencing platform. Both class I and class II loci were covered by HLA typing, at four-digit resolution. The number of donors typed differed by locus, with 629-630 for A, B, C, DRB1 and DQB1, 522 for DQA1, about 610 for DPA1, and approximately 470 for DPB1. Several DR-DQ haplotypes were treated as single units for association and clustering because of strong linkage in the cohort. Across 300 to 400 genotyped donors of the cohort, an average of about 200,000 unique TCR beta nucleotide sequences per donor were sequenced, and roughly a sixth of those sequences were non-productive.

Beyond this particular receptor, the publication reports: A further reported finding was that TCR beta sequences accurately predicted the HLA-A and HLA-B alleles for most subjects in the first cohort. A later analysis found that HLA-associated TCR beta chains were more clonally expanded and had lower generation probabilities than equally common non-associated chains. In a later analysis, the rate of TCR association differed among HLA loci, with DRB1 alleles having the most associated TCRs and HLA-C alleles having the fewest. In an earlier analysis of fewer than 750 of the donors, most TCR beta V segments were observed in productive rearrangements about 87% or about 30% of the time, broadly matching IMGT annotations. In a later analysis, some 17,000 TCR beta sequences were associated with specific HLA alleles at a false discovery rate of 0.05. Cytomegalovirus status was reported to be diagnosed by the classifier with high specificity and sensitivity in both the original and validation cohorts. The authors suggested that the approach could potentially be generalized to other disease states and immunological phenotypes. When HLA alleles, especially DR and DQ, strongly co-occurred, attributing TCR associations to individual alleles was difficult. A later genetic analysis reported fewer N-insertions in productive TCRs among donors in an Asian-associated ancestry cluster than the roughly 700-donor mean. Only TCR beta chains were sequenced in this cohort, and the absence of alpha or paired-chain data limited detectable features. Correlated functional status among segregating V segments might reflect linkage disequilibrium, but an unknown experimental factor could not be ruled out. In vitro tests confirmed that three of the cytomegalovirus-associated TCR beta chains recognize cytomegalovirus antigens. A later analysis reported that several top co-occurrence clusters appeared linked to parvovirus B19, influenza, CMV and Epstein-Barr virus. A later genetic analysis associated a missense DCLRE1C variant with V-gene and J-gene trimming of TCR beta chains, and an independent cohort replicated the association. Presence/absence analyses assumed roughly uniform sequencing depth across donors, an assumption that may not hold. A later analysis found that most CMV-associated TCR beta chains appeared HLA-restricted, with HLA associations seemingly driven largely by CMV exposure. Across donors, most TCR sequences were observed very rarely, whereas some public TCRs were present in many individuals. The sequencing pipeline was judged likely to have produced a cluster of highly shared sequence variants as a technical artifact. CMV serostatus was the only immune exposure information available for the cohort. A total of fewer than 200 TCR beta chains were listed by the study as associated with cytomegalovirus. HLA typing was unavailable for some donors at each locus, so association tests used only the typed subset. Approximately 18 rarely observed V segments, including chromosome 9 orphons, were excluded from the earlier analysis of 550 to 700 of the donors because counts were too low.

In total, more than 500 healthy bone marrow donors made up the cohort. At the time of sampling, all cohort members were nominally healthy, though unrecorded immune exposures were likely present. The donor tested CMV seropositive, placing the donor among the roughly 300 seropositive members of the cohort. A peripheral blood sample was provided by each donor, and peripheral blood mononuclear cells were used for TCR beta sequencing. Genomic DNA extraction from the blood cell samples was performed with the Qiagen DNeasy Blood Extraction Kit. The library was produced with the immunoSEQ multiplex PCR assay. A mixture of 60 forward primers for TCR Vbeta segments and 13 reverse primers for TCR Jbeta segments was used in the multiplex PCR. The CDR3 region of rearranged TCR beta genes was amplified from genomic DNA with a multiplex PCR assay. The Illumina HiSeq System was used to sequence the amplified TCR beta libraries as 87-base-pair reads. The authors processed their data as follows. Across the 500 to 700 repertoires, a later analysis counted 78 million or so unique TCR beta chains, around 10 million of which were shared by at least two donors. Raw reads were error-corrected and collapsed into unique sequences by a nearest-neighbor algorithm in which closely related sequences were merged to remove PCR and sequencing errors. CDR3 sequences were aligned to IMGT reference sequences to assign V, D and J gene segments. Each retained sequence needed at least a six-nucleotide match to both a V gene segment and a J gene segment. Rearrangements were called productive when the CDR3 lacked stop codons and stayed in frame with V and J; all others were non-productive. CDR3 was defined according to IMGT convention as the region running from the second conserved V-encoded cysteine to the conserved J-encoded phenylalanine. The earlier analysis of around 640 of the donors excluded sequences that lacked an unambiguous match to a single V gene segment. An earlier analysis of approximately 590 of the donors classified V segments as functional when productive rearrangements were above 56.7% and as segregating when the standard deviation between donors was above 5%. To diagnose cytomegalovirus status from the catalog of TCR beta chain sequences, a statistical classification framework was built. In a later analysis, V and J genes were assigned by comparing TCR nucleotide sequences against IMGT/GENE-DB human TR gene sequences. The TCRdist pipeline was used in a later analysis to assign CDR3 sequences and most-parsimonious VDJ recombination scenarios. In a later analysis, every TCR beta chain was defined by the combination of its CDR3 amino acid sequence and its V-gene family, and reads without a unique V-gene family were dropped. As a way to deal with suspected cross-contamination and a sequencing artifact, a later analysis dropped 450 to 600 nucleotide sequences that were highly shared and had low generation probability. In a later analysis, a clonal expansion index for each public chain was calculated from normalized within-repertoire ranks of inferred template counts. In a later analysis, generation probabilities were computed using a VDJ recombination model fitted to out-of-frame rearrangements, and the results were checked against IGoR. A later analysis scored TCR-TCR, TCR-HLA and TCR-CMV co-occurrence with hypergeometric tests, applying a repertoire-size bias correction to TCR pairs. A later analysis estimated false discovery rates by permuting HLA or CMV assignments 20 times. In a later analysis, co-occurring TCRs were grouped with DBSCAN, and TCRdist sequence similarity was added when clustering was performed within HLA-allele-positive subsets. Repertoires with fewer than 30,000 or more than 120,000 public chains were left out of co-occurrence clustering, as were about five repertoires with anomalous nucleotide sharing. TCRdb re-hosts the immuneACCESS table, in-frame sequences only. Its copies lack some clones; in the studies checked, an unresolved V gene accounts for under half of them, and the cause for the rest is not known. V and J calls and clone size are given by that table; D and trimming were obtained from the DNA. Recorded for this sample are 110,000 to 150,000 clones; 65% to 85% of them occurred a single time. The leading ten clones occupy roughly 4.3% of the sample.

Sequencing used PBMCs. The source of this sequence is a middle-aged woman in good health and CMV-seropositive.

Here is the DNA: TGCGCCAGCAGTGATTTGTCGGGGGGCGGTCAGCCCCAGCATTTT. This encodes CASSDLSGGGQPQHF. The V and J genes are TRBV10-2 and TRBJ1-5; TRBD1 might be the D gene, on 6 matching bases. The junction carries 15 bases between V and J, which are trimmed by 3 bases and 6 bases respectively. CDR1 and CDR2 (WSHSY, SAAADI) derive from the germline V gene. Measured from the cysteine to the phenylalanine, the CDR3 is 15 residues long. The read is trimmed to its CDR3 DNA, 45 bases read in frame from base 1.